These 14 T cell receptor beta chains were all obtained from the same sample, sequenced in a study of regulatory and conventional T cells in RAG deficiency. Method: immunoSEQ multiplex PCR; TCRdb's copy keeps in-frame clones and lacks some. The sample holds tens of thousands of clones, just under 90% seen once. Conventional CD4+ T cells were sorted from blood as CD25-low CD127-high cells. Separately, the same data were catalogued under a study of regulatory T cells. From that study: Amplification used 52 TRBV primers and 13 TRBJ primers.

Specimen: CD4+ effector T cells sorted from blood. Receptor source: a human donor in good health.

V gene TRBV25-1 combines with J gene TRBJ1-6; D uncertain. Germline V gene data show CDR1 as MGHDK and CDR2 as SYGVNS. V was trimmed by 3 bases and J by 6 bases, leaving 9 bases between them. The CDR3 sequence is 14 residues long. The CDR3 reads CASSEGLGNSPLHF. The DNA of the CDR3 is TGTGCCAGCAGTGAGGGTCTGGGTAATTCACCCCTCCACTTT.

The J gene is TRBJ1-5, the V gene TRBV5-6, with TRBD1 identical over 7 bases. This CDR3 is 15 amino acids long. V was pared by 4 bases and J by 4 bases, with 8 bases of the junction left unmatched. Germline V gene data show CDR1 as SGHDT and CDR2 as YYEEEE. The CDR3 is CASSRGGADNQPQHF. The CDR3 DNA reads TGTGCCAGCAGCAGAGGGGGCGCGGATAATCAGCCCCAGCATTTT.

The V and J genes are TRBV7-3 and TRBJ2-3, with TRBD2 identical over 10 bases. The trim removed 5 bases at V and 4 bases at J, leaving 3 bases unmatched. Germline CDR1 SGHTA, CDR2 FQGTGA. The CDR3 loop spans 14 amino acids. The CDR3 region is CASSPGTSADTQYF. The CDR3 DNA sequence: TGTGCCAGCAGCCCCGGGACTAGCGCAGATACGCAGTATTTT. Looking up the rest from reference TRBV7-3 and TRBJ2-3 gives the full variable domain: GAGVSQTPSNKVTEKGKYVELRCDPISGHTALYWYRQSLGQGPEFLIYFQGTGAADDSGLPNDRFFAVRPEGSVSTLKIQRTERGDSAVYLCASSPGTSADTQYFGPGTRLTVL.

The genes are TRBV7-6 and TRBJ2-3; TRBD2 is a possible D gene (5 bases). Germline lookup yields CDR1 SGHVS and CDR2 FNYEAQ. The CDR3 is made up of 15 amino acids. V lost 5 bases, J lost 3 bases, and 15 bases lay in between. CDR3 sequence reads: CASSLGLGPTDTQYF. Here the CDR3 DNA reads TGTGCCAGCAGCCTTGGACTTGGCCCGACAGATACGCAGTATTTT.

This chain uses TRBV7-2 with TRBJ2-5, with D hard to call. Trimming pared 1 base from V and 5 bases from J, leaving 5 bases between. This CDR3 has 12 residues. Germline V lookup: CDR1 SGHTA, CDR2 FQGNSA. The DNA of the CDR3 is TGTGCCAGCAGCTTAGTTGGGGAGACCCAGTACTTC. Translation gives CASSLVGETQYF.

V is TRBV20-1 and J is TRBJ2-7, with 7 bases matching TRBD2. The CDR3 covers 11 residues. Looked up from germline, CDR1 is DFQATT and CDR2 is SNEGSKA (reference sequence). Trimming took 7 bases from V and 5 from J; bases not matched to a gene: 5. Here the CDR3 DNA reads TGCAGTGGACTAGCCGGTCACGAGCAGTACTTC. Amino acids: CSGLAGHEQYF.

J is TRBJ1-2 and V is TRBV6-5, with D possibly TRBD1 on 5 matching bases. V was clipped by 9 bases and J by 1 base, with 12 bases between them. CDR1 is MNHEY, CDR2 SVGAGI, per germline. CDR3 length: 13 residues. CDR3 bases: TGTGCCAGGGGACCTGCGTTTAACTATGGCTACACCTTC. This encodes CARGPAFNYGYTF.

This sequence joins TRBV5-1 and TRBJ2-1, with D possibly matching TRBD2 (5 bases). Trimming removed 7 bases from V and 4 bases from J, with 18 bases in between. CDR1 SGHRS and CDR2 YFSETQ come from the germline V gene. CDR3 length equals 15 residues. CDR3: CASRTPDGDYNEQFF. The CDR3, as DNA: TGCGCCAGCCGGACTCCGGACGGTGATTACAATGAGCAGTTCTTC. Drawing the rest from reference TRBV5-1 and TRBJ2-1, the complete variable domain is KAGVTQTPRYLIKTRGQQVTLSCSPISGHRSVSWYQQTPGQGLQFLFEYFSETQRNKGNFPGRFSGRQFSNSRSEMNVSTLELGDSALYLCASRTPDGDYNEQFFGPGTRLTVL.

The chain joins TRBV14 to TRBJ1-6; D gene uncertain. There are 15 residues in the CDR3. In germline, CDR1 is SGHDN, CDR2 FVKESK. The ends were cut back, 1 base at V and 0 bases at J, with 4 bases in the middle. The CDR3 loop is CASSQGSSYNSPLHF. The CDR3 coding sequence is TGTGCCAGCAGCCAAGGGAGCTCCTATAATTCACCCCTCCACTTT.

The gene calls are TRBV2 and TRBJ2-7; D might be TRBD2 (6 bases). V was pared by 11 bases and J by 3 bases, with 14 bases between. The CDR3 totals 12 residues. Germline values: CDR1 SNHLY, CDR2 FYNNEI. CDR3 residues: CAGRREDYEQYF. The CDR3 DNA reads TGTGCCGGACGGAGGGAGGACTACGAGCAGTACTTC.

The V call is TRBV5-1, the J call TRBJ1-1, with D uncertain. The CDR3 loop spans 13 amino acids. Trimming took 1 base from V and 1 from J, leaving 5 bases between them. Germline V gives CDR1 SGHRS, CDR2 YFSETQ. The CDR3 DNA is TGCGCCAGCAGCTTGAGCCCGAACACTGAAGCTTTCTTT. This translates into CASSLSPNTEAFF.

The chain combines TRBV6-1 with TRBJ1-1; weak D call: TRBD1 (6 bases). From germline, CDR1 is MNHNS and CDR2 SASEGT. The CDR3 is 12 amino acids. V lost 5 bases, J lost 6 bases, and 10 bases lay in between. CDR3 nucleotide sequence: TGTGCCAGCAGTCTGGGGGGCCCTGAAGCTTTCTTT. Protein product: CASSLGGPEAFF.

V is TRBV5-8 and J is TRBJ1-2; 8 bases match TRBD1. Germline V gene data show CDR1 as SGHTS and CDR2 as YDEGEE. The trim removed 6 bases at V and 4 bases at J, leaving 14 bases unmatched. The CDR3 spans 16 residues. DNA of the CDR3: TGTGCCAGCAACCAAGCTCGACAGGGGCCAGGCTATGGCTACACCTTC. It encodes CASNQARQGPGYGYTF.

The rearrangement links TRBV5-7 to TRBJ2-5; the D is unclear. TRBV5-7 is flagged as an ORF with uncertain function. V lost 4 bases to trimming and J lost 5 bases, with 3 bases between them. There are 10 residues in the CDR3. CDR3 bases: TGTGCCAGCAGCCCCGAGACCCAGTACTTC. Protein: CASSPETQYF.